This TCR beta chain was retrieved from a study of blood T cell repertoires in COVID-19. For the study at large: Material from acute and convalescent COVID-19 was sourced from the United States, Italy and Spain. Sources were T cells, B-cell-depleted T cells, or PBMCs; the material itself was cDNA or gDNA.

The CDR3 is made up of 14 amino acids. Deletions cut 3 bases from V and 0 bases from J, with 8 bases between. Germline V gives CDR1 MDHEN, CDR2 SYDVKM. Methods used by the authors: It was from reference gene primer amplification that nucleated cell counts were estimated. Only in-frame clones appear in the TCRdb table, and some are missing; sequencing was by immunoSEQ multiplex PCR. V and J calls plus clone size are reproduced from that table; the DNA served to infer D and trimming. This sample carries fewer than 250,000 clones, 83% of them seen once, and the ten largest clones take approximately 7%. Sequencing was performed on peripheral blood. The TCR was taken from a woman in her 50s with acute or convalescent COVID-19. The rearrangement uses TRBV28 and TRBJ1-1; tentative D call: TRBD1 (6 bases). For the CDR3, the DNA is TGTGCCAGCAGTTTTACAGGGATGAACACTGAAGCTTTCTTT. Translating gives CASSFTGMNTEAFF.